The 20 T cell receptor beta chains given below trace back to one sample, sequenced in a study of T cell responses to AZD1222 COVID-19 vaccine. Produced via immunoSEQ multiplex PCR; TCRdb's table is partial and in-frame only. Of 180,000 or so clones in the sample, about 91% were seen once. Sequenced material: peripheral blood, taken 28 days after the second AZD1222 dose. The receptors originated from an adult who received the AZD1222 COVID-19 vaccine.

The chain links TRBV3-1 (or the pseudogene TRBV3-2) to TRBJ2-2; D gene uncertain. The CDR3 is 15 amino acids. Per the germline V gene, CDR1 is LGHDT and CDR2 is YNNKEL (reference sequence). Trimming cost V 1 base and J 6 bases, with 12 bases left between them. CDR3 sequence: CASSQGAGPAGELFF. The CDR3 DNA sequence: TGTGCCAGCAGCCAAGGGGCCGGACCGGCCGGGGAGCTGTTTTTT.

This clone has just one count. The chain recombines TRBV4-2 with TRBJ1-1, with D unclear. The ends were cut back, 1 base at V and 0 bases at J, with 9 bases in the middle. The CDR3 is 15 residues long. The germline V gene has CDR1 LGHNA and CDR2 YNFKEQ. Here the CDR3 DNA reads TGTGCCAGCAGCCAAGGTGAGGTCATGAACACTGAAGCTTTCTTT. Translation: CASSQGEVMNTEAFF.

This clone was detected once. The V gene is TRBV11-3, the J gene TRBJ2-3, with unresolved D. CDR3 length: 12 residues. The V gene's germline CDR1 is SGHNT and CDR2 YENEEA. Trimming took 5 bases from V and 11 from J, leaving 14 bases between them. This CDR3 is CASSQSNRRQYF. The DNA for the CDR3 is TGTGCCAGCAGCCAGTCGAATCGGAGGCAGTATTTT.

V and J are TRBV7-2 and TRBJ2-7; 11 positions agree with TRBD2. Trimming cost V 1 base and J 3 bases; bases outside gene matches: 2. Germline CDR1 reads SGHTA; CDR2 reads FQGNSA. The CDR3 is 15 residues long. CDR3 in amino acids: CASSLGLAGSYEQYF. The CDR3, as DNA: TGTGCCAGCAGCTTAGGACTAGCGGGGAGCTACGAGCAGTACTTC.

The CDR3 reads CASSLTGQGIYEQYF. The DNA for the CDR3 is TGTGCCAGCAGCTTAACCGGACAGGGGATCTACGAGCAGTACTTC. The V and J genes are TRBV7-3 and TRBJ2-7; 9 bases fit TRBD1. The CDR3 spans 15 residues. The germline gives CDR1 SGHTA, CDR2 FQGTGA. V gave up 0 bases and J gave up 3 bases; unmatched junction bases: 3.

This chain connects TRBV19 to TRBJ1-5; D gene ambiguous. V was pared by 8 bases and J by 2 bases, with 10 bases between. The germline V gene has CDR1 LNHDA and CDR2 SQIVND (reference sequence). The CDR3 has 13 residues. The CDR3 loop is CASGGRGNQPQHF. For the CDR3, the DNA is TGTGCCAGTGGAGGGCGGGGCAATCAGCCCCAGCATTTT.

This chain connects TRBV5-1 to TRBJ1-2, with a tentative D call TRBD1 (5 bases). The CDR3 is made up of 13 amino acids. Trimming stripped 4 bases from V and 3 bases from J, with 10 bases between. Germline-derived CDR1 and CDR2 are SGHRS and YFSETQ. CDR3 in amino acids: CASSTRGDYGYTF. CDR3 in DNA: TGCGCCAGCAGCACGCGGGGGGACTATGGCTACACCTTC.

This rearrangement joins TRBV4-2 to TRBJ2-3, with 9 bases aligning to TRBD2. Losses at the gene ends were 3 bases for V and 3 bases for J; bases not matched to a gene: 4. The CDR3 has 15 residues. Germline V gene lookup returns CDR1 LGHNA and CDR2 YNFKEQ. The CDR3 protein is CASSQNSGSTDTQYF. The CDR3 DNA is TGTGCCAGCAGCCAGAATAGCGGGAGTACAGATACGCAGTATTTT.

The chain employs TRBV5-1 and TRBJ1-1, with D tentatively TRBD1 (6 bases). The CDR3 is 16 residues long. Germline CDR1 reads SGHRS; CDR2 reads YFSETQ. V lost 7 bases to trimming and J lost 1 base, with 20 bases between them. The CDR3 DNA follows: TGCGCCAGCGAGGAAGTCGGGGGCTTCCCGAACACTGAAGCTTTCTTT. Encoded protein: CASEEVGGFPNTEAFF.

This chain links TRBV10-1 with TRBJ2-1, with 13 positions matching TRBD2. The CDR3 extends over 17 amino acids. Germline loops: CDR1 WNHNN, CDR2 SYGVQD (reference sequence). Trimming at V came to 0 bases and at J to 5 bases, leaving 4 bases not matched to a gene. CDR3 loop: CASSESLLAGGNNEQFF. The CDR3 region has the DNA TGCGCCAGCAGTGAGTCTTTACTAGCGGGAGGGAACAATGAGCAGTTCTTC.

The CDR3: CASSLGRTGGYSGNTIYF. The CDR3 DNA reads as TGTGCCAGCAGCCTGGGTCGGACCGGAGGATACTCTGGAAACACCATATATTTT. This rearrangement joins TRBV7-9 to TRBJ1-3; no clear D. Germline lookup yields CDR1 SEHNR and CDR2 FQNEAQ (reference sequence). V was shortened by 5 bases and J by 0 bases, with 20 bases between the two germline ends. This CDR3 is built from 18 residues. The full variable domain, in which reference TRBV7-9 and TRBJ1-3 provide the parts outside the CDR3, is DTGVSQNPRHKITKRGQNVTFRCDPISEHNRLYWYRQTLGQGPEFLTYFQNEAQLEKSRLLSDRFSAERPKGSFSTLEIQRTEQGDSAMYLCASSLGRTGGYSGNTIYFGEGSWLTVV.

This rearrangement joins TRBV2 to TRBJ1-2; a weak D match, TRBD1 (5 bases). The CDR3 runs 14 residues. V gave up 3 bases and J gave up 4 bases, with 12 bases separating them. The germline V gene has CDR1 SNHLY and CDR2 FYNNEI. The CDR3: CASSEAWGGYGYTF. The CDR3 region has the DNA TGTGCCAGCAGTGAGGCCTGGGGGGGCTATGGCTACACCTTC.

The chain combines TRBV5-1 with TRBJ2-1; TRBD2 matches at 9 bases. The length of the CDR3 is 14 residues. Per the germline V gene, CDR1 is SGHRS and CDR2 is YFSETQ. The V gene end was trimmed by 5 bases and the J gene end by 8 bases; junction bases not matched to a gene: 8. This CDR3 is CASRGTSPIDEQFF. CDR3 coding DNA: TGCGCCAGCAGAGGGACTAGCCCCATCGATGAGCAGTTCTTC.

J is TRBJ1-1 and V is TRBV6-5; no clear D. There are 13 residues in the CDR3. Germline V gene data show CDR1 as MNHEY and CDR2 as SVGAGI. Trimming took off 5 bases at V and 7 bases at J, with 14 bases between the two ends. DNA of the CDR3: TGTGCCAGCAGTCAGATTCCGACGAATGAAGCTTTCTTT. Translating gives CASSQIPTNEAFF.

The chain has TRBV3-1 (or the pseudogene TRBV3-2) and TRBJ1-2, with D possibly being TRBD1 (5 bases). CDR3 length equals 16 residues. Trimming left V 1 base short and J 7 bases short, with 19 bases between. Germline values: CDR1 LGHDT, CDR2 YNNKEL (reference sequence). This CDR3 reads CASSQGPRGRVGGYTF. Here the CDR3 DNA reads TGTGCCAGCAGCCAAGGACCCCGGGGCAGGGTCGGTGGCTACACCTTC.

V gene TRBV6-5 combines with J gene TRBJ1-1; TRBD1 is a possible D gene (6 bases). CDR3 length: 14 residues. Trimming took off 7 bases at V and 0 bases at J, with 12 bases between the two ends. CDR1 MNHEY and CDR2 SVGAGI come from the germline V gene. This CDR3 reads CASTSGHLNTEAFF. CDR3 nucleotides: TGTGCCAGCACGTCGGGACACCTGAACACTGAAGCTTTCTTT.

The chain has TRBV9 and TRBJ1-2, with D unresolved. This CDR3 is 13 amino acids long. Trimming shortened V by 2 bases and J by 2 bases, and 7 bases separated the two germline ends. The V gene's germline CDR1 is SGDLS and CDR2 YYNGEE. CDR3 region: CASSVIENYGYTF. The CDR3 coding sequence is TGTGCCAGCAGCGTTATTGAGAACTATGGCTACACCTTC.

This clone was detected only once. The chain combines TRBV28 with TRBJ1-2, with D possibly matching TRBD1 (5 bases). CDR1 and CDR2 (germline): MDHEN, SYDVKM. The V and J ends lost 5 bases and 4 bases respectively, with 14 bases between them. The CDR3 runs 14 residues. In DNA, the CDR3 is TGTGCCAGCAGTCCATTGGGACGGATCTATGGCTACACCTTC. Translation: CASSPLGRIYGYTF.

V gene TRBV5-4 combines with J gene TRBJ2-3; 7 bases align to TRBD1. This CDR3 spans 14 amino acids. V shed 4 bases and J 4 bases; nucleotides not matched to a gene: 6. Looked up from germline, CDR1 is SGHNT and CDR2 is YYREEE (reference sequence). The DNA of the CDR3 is TGTGCCAGCAGCCCCTCTCAGGGGGCAGATACGCAGTATTTT. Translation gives CASSPSQGADTQYF.

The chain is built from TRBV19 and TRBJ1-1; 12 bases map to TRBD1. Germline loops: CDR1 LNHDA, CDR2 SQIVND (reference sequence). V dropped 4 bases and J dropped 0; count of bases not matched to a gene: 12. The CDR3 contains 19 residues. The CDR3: CASSTPPGQGARLNTEAFF. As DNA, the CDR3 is TGTGCCAGTAGTACGCCACCGGGACAGGGGGCCCGATTGAACACTGAAGCTTTCTTT.